Below, one T cell receptor beta chain is given with its context. What it binds is not known. The data originate from a study of shared clonotypes between healthy human individuals. The germline V and J ends were trimmed by 6 bases and 0 bases, with 9 bases remaining between them. The CDR3 sequence is 13 residues long. Germline CDR1 and CDR2: MNHNY and SVGAGI (reference sequence). Findings of the study overall: Only a few donors were included, so the genetic and exposure-history diversity represented was limited. Generation probabilities of non-shared clonotypes were lower (relative to those shared by all four donors). Sharing across four donors was highest in naive CD4 (approximately 5%) and lowest in memory CD8 (roughly 0.4%).

Assay: immunoSEQ multiplex PCR; the TCRdb copy retains only in-frame clones and omits some. The data hold about 800,000 clones, with 90% to 98% observed a single time. Selected positively for CCR7 and CD45RO-negative, naive CD8 cells excluded terminally differentiated effector memory CD45RA+ cells. Study donors comprised healthy, HIV-negative adults devoid of recent acute infection or vaccination. V usage is TRBV6-6 and J usage is TRBJ2-7; D might be TRBD2 (6 bases). This clonotype was obtained from a man aged 30 to 45 in good health. Input material: naive CD8+ T cells sorted from blood. The CDR3 DNA reads TGTGCCAGCAGGTCGCGGGGCTCCTACGAGCAGTACTTC. It specifies CASRSRGSYEQYF.